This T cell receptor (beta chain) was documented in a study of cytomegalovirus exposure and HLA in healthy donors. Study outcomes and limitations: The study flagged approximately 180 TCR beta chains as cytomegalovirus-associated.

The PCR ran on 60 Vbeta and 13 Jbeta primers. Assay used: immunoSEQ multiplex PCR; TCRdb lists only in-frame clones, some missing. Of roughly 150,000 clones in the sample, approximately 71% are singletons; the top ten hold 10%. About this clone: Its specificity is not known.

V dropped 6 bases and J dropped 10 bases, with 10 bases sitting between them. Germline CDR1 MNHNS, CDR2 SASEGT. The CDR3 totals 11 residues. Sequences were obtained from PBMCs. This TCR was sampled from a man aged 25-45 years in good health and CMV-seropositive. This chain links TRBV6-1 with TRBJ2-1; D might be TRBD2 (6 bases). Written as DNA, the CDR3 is TGTGCCAGCAGGAATGCGGGGGAGCAGTTCTTC. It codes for CASRNAGEQFF.